What follows is one TCR beta chain and its context. A much more abundant neighbour one base away suggests this may be a read error. Germline CDR1 and CDR2: SQVTM and ANQGSEA. The V gene lost 8 bases and the J gene lost 1 base, with 14 bases spanning the gap. The CDR3 spans 13 residues. The data originate from a study of neurological immune-mediated disorders. From the 5' RACE reads, TCRdb called clonotypes with MiXCR, one entry per CDR3 protein. Of tens of thousands of distinct CDR3 sequences listed, approximately 3.5% are singletons. The sample taken for sequencing was PBMCs. The TCR sequence derives from a woman between 45 and 60 years old with multiple sclerosis. The V call is TRBV29-1, the J call TRBJ1-1; unclear D gene. Written as DNA, the CDR3 is TGCAGCTACAAGAATACGGGGAACACTGAAGCTTTCTTT. This gives the protein CSYKNTGNTEAFF.